Shown below are 17 T cell receptor beta chains from a single sample sequenced in a study of T cell responses to AZD1222 COVID-19 vaccine. The data were produced by immunoSEQ multiplex PCR, yet TCRdb's version contains in-frame clones alone and is incomplete. Of roughly 130,000 clones detected, approximately 94% appear once; the ten largest clones hold approximately 7%. The source material was peripheral blood, sampled on day 0 of AZD1222 vaccination. Receptors were obtained from an adult in good health.

The chain has TRBV7-6 and TRBJ2-4, with TRBD1 identical over 7 bases. J gave up 5 bases and V 5 bases, and 9 bases lay outside the gene matches. The germline V gene encodes CDR1 SGHVS and CDR2 FNYEAQ. The CDR3 totals 15 residues. The CDR3 DNA sequence: TGTGCCAGCAGCCAACAGGGGTCGGGCCAAAACATTCAGTACTTC. This gives the protein CASSQQGSGQNIQYF.

This rearrangement joins TRBV28 to TRBJ1-5; TRBD1 aligns across 10 bases. The V and J ends lost 3 bases and 6 bases, in that order; junction bases with no gene match: 8. The germline V gene has CDR1 MDHEN and CDR2 SYDVKM. The CDR3 loop spans 16 amino acids. The CDR3 DNA follows: TGTGCCAGCAGTTTGAGACAGGGGGCGGTGGGTCAGCCCCAGCATTTT. It yields the protein CASSLRQGAVGQPQHF.

The J gene is TRBJ2-3, the V gene TRBV7-9, with D possibly being TRBD2 (6 bases). Germline lookup yields CDR1 SEHNR and CDR2 FQNEAQ (reference sequence). Trimming pared 6 bases from V and 0 bases from J, leaving 22 bases between. This CDR3 has 18 residues. CDR3 coding DNA: TGTGCCAGCAGGACAAATGGGACTTCCGATATTAGCACAGATACGCAGTATTTT. Translation: CASRTNGTSDISTDTQYF.

The chain joins TRBV27 to TRBJ2-7; D might be TRBD1 (7 bases). Trimming cost V 5 bases and J 7 bases, with 21 bases left between them. Germline V gene lookup returns CDR1 MNHEY and CDR2 SMNVEV (reference sequence). This CDR3 is built from 15 residues. CDR3 sequence (DNA): TGTGCCAGCAGTCTTGGGACAGCCTTTGCGGGGGAGCAGTACTTC. This sequence encodes CASSLGTAFAGEQYF.

The chain has TRBV27 and TRBJ2-3, with 9 bases fitting TRBD1. This CDR3 spans 14 amino acids. In germline, CDR1 is MNHEY, CDR2 SMNVEV (reference sequence). The J segment lost 12 bases and the V segment lost 1 base, leaving 8 bases of the junction unmatched. This CDR3 reads CASSLLDRGRFQYF. For the CDR3, the DNA is TGTGCCAGCAGTTTATTGGACAGGGGTCGCTTTCAGTATTTT.

The chain carries TRBV19 and TRBJ2-5; 7 nucleotides agree with TRBD1. CDR1 and CDR2 (germline): LNHDA, SQIVND (reference sequence). This CDR3 contains 15 residues. V lost 3 bases to trimming and J lost 1 base; unmatched junction nucleotides: 5. Written as DNA, the CDR3 is TGTGCCAGTAGTATTGCTGGGACAGTCCAAGAGACCCAGTACTTC. It encodes CASSIAGTVQETQYF.

The sample holds one count of this clone. The chain uses TRBV15 and TRBJ1-5; D gene ambiguous. Germline V CDR1 and CDR2: LNHNV, YYDKDF (reference sequence). V lost 0 bases and J 2 bases, leaving 20 bases between the germline ends. The CDR3 extends over 19 amino acids. CDR3 coding DNA: TGTGCCACCAGCAGAGATCCATTAGAACCCCTCTCGGGCAATCAGCCCCAGCATTTT. This gives the protein CATSRDPLEPLSGNQPQHF.

V usage is TRBV12-3 or TRBV12-4 and J usage is TRBJ1-2, with D hard to call. Trimming took 6 bases from V and 5 from J, leaving 7 bases between them. The CDR3 has 11 residues. The CDR3 nucleotides are TGTGCCAGCAGCACGGGGTATGGCTACACCTTC. Protein: CASSTGYGYTF.

This chain links TRBV10-3 with TRBJ1-5, with D perhaps matching TRBD1 (6 bases). Trimming left V 3 bases short and J 8 bases short, with 11 bases between. This CDR3 has 13 residues. Per germline, CDR1 ENHRY and CDR2 SYGVKD. The CDR3 protein is CAISDGRGEPQHF. In DNA form, the CDR3 reads TGTGCCATCAGTGATGGGAGGGGGGAGCCCCAGCATTTT.

The V and J genes are TRBV19 and TRBJ1-5, with 10 bases fitting TRBD1. In germline, CDR1 is LNHDA, CDR2 SQIVND (reference sequence). Trimming at V came to 7 bases and at J to 1 base, leaving 7 bases not matched to a gene. The CDR3 consists of 16 residues. The CDR3 loop reads CASTGTGVRSNQPQHF. In DNA, the CDR3 is TGTGCCAGTACCGGGACAGGGGTGCGGAGCAATCAGCCCCAGCATTTT.

The rearrangement uses TRBV27 and TRBJ2-3; 7 nucleotides line up with TRBD1. The germline V gene encodes CDR1 MNHEY and CDR2 SMNVEV (reference sequence). The CDR3 extends over 16 amino acids. With V trimmed by 6 bases and J by 4 bases, 13 bases remained unmatched. CDR3 sequence (DNA): TGTGCCAGCAGCCTAGACGCGACAGGGCCCCCAGATACGCAGTATTTT. Translated: CASSLDATGPPDTQYF.

The chain combines TRBV7-2 with TRBJ1-3; D gene ambiguous. The CDR3 totals 14 residues. V shed 3 bases and J shed 0 bases, with 6 bases lying between them. Germline assignment: CDR1 SGHTA and CDR2 FQGNSA. CDR3 sequence: CASSLGNSGNTIYF. CDR3 sequence (DNA): TGTGCCAGCAGCTTGGGAAACTCTGGAAACACCATATATTTT.

The chain combines TRBV7-9 with TRBJ1-1; 9 bases fit TRBD1. Germline V CDR1 and CDR2: SEHNR, FQNEAQ (reference sequence). The CDR3 consists of 14 residues. After removal of 3 bases from V and 6 bases from J, the junction contained 5 bases not matched to a gene. This chain's CDR3 is CASSFGTGGPEAFF. The CDR3 DNA reads as TGTGCCAGCAGCTTCGGTACAGGGGGCCCTGAAGCTTTCTTT.

The chain couples TRBV18 to TRBJ2-1, with 12 bases aligning to TRBD2. The ends lost 2 bases at V and 10 bases at J; junction bases unmatched: 6. This CDR3 spans 15 amino acids. CDR1 is KGHSH and CDR2 is LQKENI in the germline V gene. CDR3 nucleotide sequence: TGTGCCAGCTCACCAGAGGCTAGCGGGAGGGCCGAGCAGTTCTTC. Translation gives CASSPEASGRAEQFF.

The J gene is TRBJ2-2, the V gene TRBV28; 11 bases are shared with TRBD2. Trimming cost V 6 bases and J 3 bases; bases outside gene matches: 3. This CDR3 spans 15 amino acids. The germline V gene encodes CDR1 MDHEN and CDR2 SYDVKM. The DNA for the CDR3 is TGTGCCAGCAGCTATAGCGGGAGGGACACCGGGGAGCTGTTTTTT. This sequence encodes CASSYSGRDTGELFF.

The chain links TRBV10-1 to TRBJ1-1, with D perhaps TRBD1 (6 bases). Germline V CDR1 and CDR2: WNHNN, SYGVQD (reference sequence). The V end lost 6 bases, the J end lost 1 base, and 12 bases lay between the germline ends. CDR3 length equals 14 residues. CDR3 sequence reads: CASSHDRKNTEAFF. Written as DNA, the CDR3 is TGCGCCAGCAGCCATGACAGGAAGAACACTGAAGCTTTCTTT.

This chain joins TRBV9 and TRBJ1-1, with 9 bases matching TRBD1. CDR3 length equals 16 residues. The V gene's germline CDR1 is SGDLS and CDR2 YYNGEE. V lost 4 bases, J lost 4 bases, and 11 bases stayed unmatched. This CDR3 reads CASSLRQGGLRTEAFF. In nucleotides, the CDR3 is TGTGCCAGCAGCCTAAGACAGGGGGGGCTTCGCACTGAAGCTTTCTTT. The full variable domain, its missing parts supplied by reference TRBV9 and TRBJ1-1, is DSGVTQTPKHLITATGQRVTLRCSPRSGDLSVYWYQQSLDQGLQFLIQYYNGEERAKGNILERFSAQQFPDLHSELNLSSLELGDSALYFCASSLRQGGLRTEAFFGQGTRLTVV.